This T cell receptor beta chain was obtained from a study of CD8+ T cells in alopecia areata. Study-wide results and limits: Numerous clones, expanded in lesions, remained in scalp and blood during tofacitinib. Greater clonality was observed in lesional scalp samples, especially alopecia totalis/universalis, versus normal scalp.

Treatment indicated: oral pan-JAK inhibitor, 5-10 mg twice daily. Sequencing templates came from extracted RNA that was reverse transcribed into cDNA. Assay used: immunoSEQ multiplex PCR; TCRdb lists only in-frame clones, some missing. In the table there are 250,000 to 300,000 clones, 58% of which are singletons. A word on this clone: Its antigen remains unknown.

The clonotype was recovered from a human donor with alopecia areata. The specimen was CD4+ T cells sorted from blood, collected at week 24, from a patient treated with tofacitinib.

CDR3 region: CASSSDSSSYEQYF. DNA for the CDR3: TGTGCCAGCAGCTCTGACAGCAGCTCCTACGAGCAGTACTTC. The genes are TRBV7-6 and TRBJ2-7; possibly TRBD1 for D (5 bases). This CDR3 has 14 residues. Germline CDR1 and CDR2: SGHVS and FNYEAQ. The V and J ends lost 4 bases and 0 bases respectively, with 10 bases between them. Using reference TRBV7-6 and TRBJ2-7 for the parts outside the CDR3, the full variable domain is GAGVSQSPRYKVTKRGQDVALRCDPISGHVSLYWYRQALGQGPEFLTYFNYEAQQDKSGLPNDRFSAERPEGSISTLTIQRTEQRDSAMYRCASSSDSSSYEQYFGPGTRLTVT.